The clone carrying this T cell receptor (beta chain) occurred many times. This sample was taken from a study of metastatic and nonmetastatic thyroid tumors. The CDR3 consists of 15 residues. Per the germline V gene, CDR1 is LGHNA and CDR2 is YSLEER. V gave up 0 bases and J gave up 3 bases, with 8 bases separating them. Using MiXCR, TCRdb re-called clones from the PCR reads. Of about 32,000 clones in the sample, around 25% were seen once. Prior to thyroid surgery, none of the patients had received any treatment. Source material: blood. The chain couples TRBV4-3 to TRBJ1-4, with TRBD1 as a possible D gene (5 bases). This TCR was recovered from a female donor with papillary thyroid cancer or a benign thyroid nodule (not recorded which). Some clones in this sample may be carry-over from other donors' samples. The CDR3 is CASSQDATANEKLFF. CDR3 nucleotide sequence: TGCGCCAGCAGCCAAGATGCGACAGCTAATGAAAAACTGTTTTTT.